These 27 T cell receptor beta chains share one sample of origin, sequenced in a study of metastatic and nonmetastatic thyroid tumors. Among the patients, none had received any treatment before thyroid surgery. Using MiXCR, TCRdb re-called clones from the PCR reads. The repertoire holds about 37,000 clones, with 28% as singletons. Specimen: blood. All receptors derive from a male donor with papillary thyroid cancer or a benign thyroid nodule (not recorded which). Some clones in this sample may be carry-over from other donors' samples.

This clone came up many times. V gene TRBV20-1 combines with J gene TRBJ2-5, with TRBD1 matching 8 bases. Germline V gene data show CDR1 as DFQATT and CDR2 as SNEGSKA (reference sequence). The CDR3 sequence is 14 residues long. The CDR3 loop is CTVRRDRYQETQYF. The CDR3 DNA reads TGCACCGTTAGGCGGGACAGGTATCAAGAGACCCAGTACTTC.

V and J are TRBV18 and TRBJ1-6; D uncertain. Germline V gives CDR1 KGHSH, CDR2 LQKENI. With 2 bases removed from V and 6 bases from J, the gap between germline ends came to 5 bases. The CDR3 has 13 residues. The CDR3: CASSPDRNSPLHF. The CDR3 coding sequence is TGTGCCAGCTCACCAGATCGTAATTCACCCCTCCACTTT.

This chain joins TRBV10-3 and TRBJ2-7; D not certain. Per the germline V gene, CDR1 is ENHRY and CDR2 is SYGVKD. Trimming left V 4 bases short and J 6 bases short, with 19 bases between. This CDR3 is built from 15 residues. The CDR3 is CAISVAVPSPREQYF. The CDR3 bases are TGTGCCATCAGTGTGGCAGTACCCAGTCCGCGCGAGCAGTACTTC.

This clone was detected a few times. No DNA is shown, since the ends of the CDR3 on it are uncertain; the CDR3 is the one TCRdb lists. The chain joins TRBV28 to TRBJ1-1; the table's D gene call, TRBD1, was not cross checked with the DNA. The CDR3 sequence runs 13 residues, both termini included. Germline CDR1 MDHEN, CDR2 SYDVKM. CDR3 loop: CASSFGQGARTSF.

V usage is TRBV7-2 and J usage is TRBJ2-1; D not resolved. The germline V and J ends were trimmed by 6 bases and 12 bases, with 18 bases remaining between them. CDR3 length equals 13 residues. CDR1 and CDR2 (germline): SGHTA, FQGNSA. The CDR3 loop reads CASSHGYPSPQFF. The DNA of the CDR3 is TGTGCCAGCAGTCACGGATACCCCTCTCCGCAGTTCTTC.

The J gene is TRBJ2-3, the V gene TRBV11-3; 8 bases match TRBD1. Germline V CDR1 and CDR2: SGHNT, YENEEA. V shed 4 bases, J shed 1 base, and the junction held 4 bases outside the gene matches. CDR3 length: 15 amino acids. The CDR3, as DNA: TGTGCCAGCAGCTCCCAGGGGGCGGGCACAGATACGCAGTATTTT. Encoded protein: CASSSQGAGTDTQYF.

This clone was observed many times. The gene calls are TRBV18 and TRBJ2-1, with D perhaps being TRBD1 or TRBD2 (5 bases each). The CDR3 has 14 amino acids. Germline CDR1 reads KGHSH; CDR2 reads LQKENI. V lost 7 bases and J lost 0, with 10 bases in between. CDR3 nucleotide sequence: TGTGCCAGCTGTGGGGGAAGCTCCTACAATGAGCAGTTCTTC. Translation: CASCGGSSYNEQFF.

The table lists this clone with many counts. This chain connects TRBV4-2 to TRBJ2-2; D ambiguous. The germline V and J ends were trimmed by 5 bases and 3 bases, with 10 bases remaining between them. Germline V gene data show CDR1 as LGHNA and CDR2 as YNFKEQ. The CDR3 contains 14 residues. Written as DNA, the CDR3 is TGTGCCAGCAGCGGCAGTGTTGACACCGGGGAGCTGTTTTTT. Encoded protein: CASSGSVDTGELFF.

This clone has at least ten counts. One base away lies a much larger clone, so this may be a sequencing read error. V gene TRBV19 combines with J gene TRBJ1-2, with 7 nucleotides matching TRBD1. Per the germline V gene, CDR1 is LNHDA and CDR2 is SQIVND (reference sequence). There are 15 residues in the CDR3. CDR3 DNA: TGTGCCGGTAGTACACTGACAGGGATTAACTATGGCTACACCTTC. It is translated as CAGSTLTGINYGYTF.

This clone was seen ten or more times. In DNA form, the CDR3 reads TGTGCCAGCAGCCAATCTCGCGAGACCCAGTACTTC. It encodes CASSQSRETQYF. This rearrangement joins TRBV16 to TRBJ2-5, with D hard to call. V was pared by 0 bases and J by 5 bases, with 4 bases between. The CDR3 has 12 amino acids. Germline assignment: CDR1 KGHSY and CDR2 FQNENV. Full variable domain (rest looked up from reference TRBV16 and TRBJ2-5): GEEVAQTPKHLVRGEGQKAKLYCAPIKGHSYVFWYQQVLKNEFKFLISFQNENVFDETGMPKERFSAKCLPNSPCSLEIQATKLEDSAVYFCASSQSRETQYFGPGTRLLVL.

In its sample, this clone was seen many times. This chain connects TRBV5-4 to TRBJ1-3, with a tentative D call TRBD1 (5 bases). This CDR3 has 15 residues. V lost 0 bases, J lost 2 bases, and 9 bases lay in between. Per the germline V gene, CDR1 is SGHNT and CDR2 is YYREEE (reference sequence). The CDR3, as DNA: TGTGCCAGCAGCTTGGCAGAGGGACCTGGAAACACCATATATTTT. Translated, it gives CASSLAEGPGNTIYF.

This clone was observed a few times. The chain couples TRBV10-1 to TRBJ2-7, with D possibly being TRBD1 (6 bases). Germline CDR1 WNHNN, CDR2 SYGVQD (reference sequence). Trimming shortened V by 7 bases and J by 4 bases, and 17 bases separated the two germline ends. The CDR3 totals 14 residues. As DNA, the CDR3 is TGCGCCAGCAAAACAGGGCCCGCACAGTACGAGCAGTACTTC. It yields the protein CASKTGPAQYEQYF.

The chain couples TRBV5-5 to TRBJ1-2; D call uncertain. V lost 1 base to trimming and J lost 3 bases, with 10 bases between them. The CDR3 length is 14 residues. The germline CDR1 and CDR2 sequences are SGHKS and YYEKEE (reference sequence). The DNA of the CDR3 is TGTGCCAGCAGCTTGCACACCTGGTACTATGGCTACACCTTC. Its translation is CASSLHTWYYGYTF.

The chain has TRBV18 and TRBJ2-7, with 7 bases fitting TRBD1. The V gene's germline CDR1 is KGHSH and CDR2 LQKENI. After removal of 4 bases from V and 2 bases from J, the junction contained 5 bases not matched to a gene. The CDR3 sequence is 14 residues long. CDR3 region: CASSQWDSTYEQYF. The CDR3, as DNA: TGTGCCAGCTCACAATGGGACAGTACCTACGAGCAGTACTTC. The complete variable domain, with remaining parts taken from reference TRBV18 and TRBJ2-7, reads NAGVMQNPRHLVRRRGQEARLRCSPMKGHSHVYWYRQLPEEGLKFMVYLQKENIIDESGMPKERFSAEFPKEGPSILRIQQVVRGDSAAYFCASSQWDSTYEQYFGPGTRLTVT.

The chain has TRBV9 and TRBJ2-1; D remains unclear. CDR3 length: 14 amino acids. The V gene lost 0 bases and the J gene lost 7 bases, with 11 bases spanning the gap. Germline assignment: CDR1 SGDLS and CDR2 YYNGEE. The CDR3 sequence: CASSVGGGENEQFF. CDR3 sequence (DNA): TGTGCCAGCAGCGTAGGTGGCGGAGAGAATGAGCAGTTCTTC.

The genes are TRBV5-1 and TRBJ1-6; no reliable D call. CDR1 and CDR2 (germline): SGHRS, YFSETQ. V was clipped by 0 bases and J by 7 bases, with 8 bases between them. The CDR3 totals 14 residues. The CDR3 protein is CASSLVLSNSPLHF. DNA for the CDR3: TGCGCCAGCAGCTTGGTTCTTTCCAATTCACCCCTCCACTTT.

This clone was seen more than once but under ten times. The rearrangement uses TRBV6-2 or TRBV6-3 and TRBJ2-1, with D maybe TRBD1 (6 bases). Trimming shortened V by 5 bases and J by 4 bases, and 12 bases separated the two germline ends. Germline values: CDR1 MNHEY, CDR2 SVGEGT. There are 14 residues in the CDR3. The CDR3 region is CASSPDSPYNEQFF. Here the CDR3 DNA reads TGTGCCAGCAGTCCGGACAGCCCTTACAATGAGCAGTTCTTC.

This chain links TRBV5-1 with TRBJ1-1; TRBD1 might be the D (6 bases). CDR3 length: 15 amino acids. Trimming removed 0 bases from V and 6 bases from J, with 15 bases in between. From germline, CDR1 is SGHRS and CDR2 YFSETQ. This CDR3 reads CASSLGTGPVAEAFF. The DNA for the CDR3 is TGCGCCAGCAGCTTGGGTACAGGGCCGGTTGCTGAAGCTTTCTTT.

The chain couples TRBV19 to TRBJ1-5; D might be TRBD1 (6 bases). Deletions cut 1 base from V and 2 bases from J, with 21 bases between. This CDR3 has 19 residues. CDR1 is LNHDA and CDR2 is SQIVND in the germline V gene (reference sequence). The chain's CDR3 is CASSIGWGQVTRGNQPQHF. The CDR3 nucleotides are TGTGCCAGTAGTATAGGTTGGGGGCAGGTGACCAGGGGCAATCAGCCCCAGCATTTT.

J is TRBJ1-3 and V is TRBV7-3; 10 nucleotides match TRBD1. The length of the CDR3 is 14 residues. Per the germline V gene, CDR1 is SGHTA and CDR2 is FQGTGA. The trim removed 5 bases at V and 4 bases at J, leaving 2 bases unmatched. The CDR3 bases are TGTGCCAGCAGCCTGACAGGGGGCGGAAACACCATATATTTT. It yields the protein CASSLTGGGNTIYF.

This clone was detected once. The CDR3 sequence: CASSFRDRAYEQYF. The DNA for the CDR3 is TGTGCCAGCAGCTTCCGGGACAGGGCCTACGAGCAGTACTTC. The rearrangement uses TRBV11-2 and TRBJ2-7, with TRBD1 identical over 9 bases. CDR3 size: 14 residues. Germline CDR1 reads SGHAT; CDR2 reads FQNNGV. Germline trimming cut 3 bases from V and 2 bases from J; bases unmatched to any gene: 2.

This clone was picked up a small number of times. This chain joins TRBV6-2 or TRBV6-3 and TRBJ2-5; D possibly corresponds to TRBD1 (6 bases). The V and J ends lost 2 bases and 7 bases respectively, with 14 bases between them. Looked up from germline, CDR1 is MNHEY and CDR2 is SVGEGT. This CDR3 region has 14 residues. CDR3 sequence reads: CASSYDLGAGTQYF. DNA for the CDR3: TGTGCCAGCAGTTACGACTTGGGGGCGGGGACCCAGTACTTC.

DNA of the CDR3: TGTGCCAGCAGCTTATGTCAGGGACAGAACACTGAAGCTTTCTTT. Translating it yields CASSLCQGQNTEAFF. The J gene is TRBJ1-1, the V gene TRBV7-8; perhaps TRBD1 as D (6 bases). Germline V gene data show CDR1 as SGHVS and CDR2 as FQNEAQ. V lost 2 bases and J 1 base, leaving 11 bases between the germline ends. The CDR3 is 15 residues long.

The genes are TRBV6-1 and TRBJ1-2; no firm D call. Germline V gene sequence: CDR1 MNHNS, CDR2 SASEGT. The CDR3 length is 13 residues. V lost 1 base to trimming and J lost 6 bases, with 9 bases between them. DNA of the CDR3: TGTGCCAGCAGTGAAGTTCAGGCCGATGGCTACACCTTC. As protein: CASSEVQADGYTF.

The rearrangement links TRBV7-2 to TRBJ2-7, with D hard to call. The CDR3 is 12 amino acids. The V gene's germline CDR1 is SGHTA and CDR2 FQGNSA. V dropped 3 bases and J dropped 7 bases, with 10 bases sitting between them. CDR3 loop: CASSFYTGEQYF. The DNA of the CDR3 is TGTGCCAGCAGCTTTTATACCGGGGAGCAGTACTTC. Full variable domain (rest looked up from reference TRBV7-2 and TRBJ2-7): GAGVSQSPSNKVTEKGKDVELRCDPISGHTALYWYRQSLGQGLEFLIYFQGNSAPDKSGLPSDRFSAERTGGSVSTLTIQRTQQEDSAVYLCASSFYTGEQYFGPGTRLTVT.

This clone is judged medium-sized (0.01 to 0.1%). This chain connects TRBV28 to TRBJ2-7; D is unclear. Germline V lookup: CDR1 MDHEN, CDR2 SYDVKM. V was clipped by 6 bases and J by 5 bases, with 8 bases between them. The CDR3 sequence is 11 residues long. Here the CDR3 reads CASSRLNEQYF. The CDR3 nucleotides read TGTGCCAGCAGCCGTTTAAACGAGCAGTACTTC.

The V call is TRBV19, the J call TRBJ1-2, with a possible D match to TRBD1 (6 bases). Germline values: CDR1 LNHDA, CDR2 SQIVND (reference sequence). V lost 10 bases and J lost 8, with 14 bases in between. This CDR3 is 11 amino acids long. The CDR3 protein is CATRGGGGYTF. The CDR3 coding sequence is TGTGCCACTAGGGGGGGAGGCGGCTACACCTTC.